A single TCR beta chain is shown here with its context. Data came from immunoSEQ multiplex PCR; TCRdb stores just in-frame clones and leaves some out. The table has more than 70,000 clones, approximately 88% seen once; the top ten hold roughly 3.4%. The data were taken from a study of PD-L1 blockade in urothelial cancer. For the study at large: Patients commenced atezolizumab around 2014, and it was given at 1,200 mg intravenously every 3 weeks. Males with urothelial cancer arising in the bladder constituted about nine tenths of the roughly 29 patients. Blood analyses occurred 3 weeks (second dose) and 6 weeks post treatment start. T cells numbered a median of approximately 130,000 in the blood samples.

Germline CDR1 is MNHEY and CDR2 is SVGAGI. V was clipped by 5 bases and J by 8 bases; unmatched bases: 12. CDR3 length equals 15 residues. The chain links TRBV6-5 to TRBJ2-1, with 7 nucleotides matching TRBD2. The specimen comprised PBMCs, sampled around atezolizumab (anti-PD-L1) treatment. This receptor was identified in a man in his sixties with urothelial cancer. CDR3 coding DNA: TGTGCCAGCAGTACACCTATCGGGAGGATCGATGAGCAGTTCTTC. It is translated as CASSTPIGRIDEQFF.